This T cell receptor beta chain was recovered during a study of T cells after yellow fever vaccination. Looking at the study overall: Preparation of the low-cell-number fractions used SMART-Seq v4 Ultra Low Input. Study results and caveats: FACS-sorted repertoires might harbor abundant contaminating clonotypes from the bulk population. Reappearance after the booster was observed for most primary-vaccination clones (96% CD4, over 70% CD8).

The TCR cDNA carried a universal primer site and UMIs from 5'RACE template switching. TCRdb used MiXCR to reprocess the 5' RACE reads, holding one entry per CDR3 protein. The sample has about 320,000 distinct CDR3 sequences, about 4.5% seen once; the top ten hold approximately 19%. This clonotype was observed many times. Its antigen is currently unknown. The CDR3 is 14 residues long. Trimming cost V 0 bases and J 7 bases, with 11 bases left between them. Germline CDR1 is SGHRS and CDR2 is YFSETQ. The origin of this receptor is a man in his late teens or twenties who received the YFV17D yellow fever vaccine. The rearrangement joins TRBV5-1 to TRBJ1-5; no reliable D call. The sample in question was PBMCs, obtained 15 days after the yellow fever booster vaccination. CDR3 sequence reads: CASSLDALSQPQHF. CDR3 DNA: TGCGCCAGCAGCTTGGATGCCCTTAGCCAGCCCCAGCATTTT.